Below are 15 T cell receptor beta chains sequenced from a single sample in a study of shared clonotypes between healthy human individuals. Only in-frame clones appear in the TCRdb table, and some are missing; sequencing was by immunoSEQ multiplex PCR. The sample has hundreds of thousands of clones, about 96% seen once. The sequenced sample was naive CD4+ T cells sorted from blood. Subset here: CD45RA+ positively selected. The source of these receptors is a woman in her twenties or thirties in good health.

The chain combines TRBV28 with TRBJ2-1; D gene unclear. Per the germline V gene, CDR1 is MDHEN and CDR2 is SYDVKM. This CDR3 region has 13 residues. With 4 bases removed from V and 4 bases from J, the gap between germline ends came to 8 bases. In DNA form, the CDR3 reads TGTGCCAGCAGTTGGCCGGGTTACAATGAGCAGTTCTTC. Encoded protein: CASSWPGYNEQFF.

The chain joins TRBV6-1 to TRBJ1-2; possible D gene TRBD1, 6 bases. Trimming shortened V by 1 base and J by 8 bases, and 11 bases separated the two germline ends. Germline assignment: CDR1 MNHNS and CDR2 SASEGT. The CDR3 covers 13 residues. CDR3 residues: CASSEEQGPGYTF. CDR3 nucleotide sequence: TGTGCCAGCAGTGAAGAGCAGGGGCCCGGCTACACCTTC.

The chain recombines TRBV27 with TRBJ2-3; TRBD2 matches at 7 bases. This CDR3 is 18 amino acids long. Germline CDR1 reads MNHEY; CDR2 reads SMNVEV (reference sequence). V lost 6 bases and J lost 5; bases outside the gene matches: 20. This CDR3 reads CASRRRGAGRVVGDTQYF. CDR3 nucleotide sequence: TGTGCCAGCAGGAGGAGGGGCGCAGGGAGGGTTGTGGGAGATACGCAGTATTTT.

This rearrangement joins TRBV28 to TRBJ1-2; no clear D gene. Germline CDR1 is MDHEN and CDR2 is SYDVKM. CDR3 length equals 13 residues. V lost 2 bases and J lost 4, with 8 bases in between. The CDR3 here is CASSLRAVYGYTF. As DNA, the CDR3 is TGTGCCAGCAGTTTAAGGGCGGTCTATGGCTACACCTTC.

CDR3 nucleotides: TGTGCCAGCAGCCCTGGGACAGGAGACACCGGGGAGCTGTTTTTT. Protein: CASSPGTGDTGELFF. The chain combines TRBV7-9 with TRBJ2-2; 8 nucleotides agree with TRBD1. Germline CDR1 is SEHNR and CDR2 is FQNEAQ (reference sequence). The V gene end was trimmed by 5 bases and the J gene end by 3 bases; junction bases not matched to a gene: 5. The CDR3 totals 15 residues.

The genes are TRBV16 and TRBJ2-7; 8 bases map to TRBD2. The CDR3 loop spans 16 amino acids. From germline, CDR1 is KGHSY and CDR2 FQNENV. V shed 6 bases and J 4 bases; nucleotides not matched to a gene: 14. The CDR3 loop is CASSHPNSGTAYEQYF. DNA for the CDR3: TGTGCCAGCAGTCACCCCAATAGCGGGACCGCTTACGAGCAGTACTTC.

The genes are TRBV18 and TRBJ2-4, with TRBD1 matching 7 bases. This CDR3 has 11 amino acids. Per germline, CDR1 KGHSH and CDR2 LQKENI. V lost 4 bases, J lost 15 bases, and 6 bases stayed unmatched. CDR3 nucleotide sequence: TGTGCCAGCTCACAACGACAGGGTCTGTACTTC. Protein product: CASSQRQGLYF.

In the case of this clone: Other DNA sequences in this sample translate to the same CDR3. This chain connects TRBV19 to TRBJ2-5; the match to TRBD1 covers 7 bases. Trimming at V came to 4 bases and at J to 4 bases, leaving 3 bases not matched to a gene. From germline, CDR1 is LNHDA and CDR2 SQIVND (reference sequence). This CDR3 has 13 residues. This CDR3 reads CASSTTGVETQYF. The CDR3 DNA sequence: TGTGCCAGTAGTACAACAGGGGTAGAGACCCAGTACTTC.

The chain recombines TRBV28 with TRBJ1-2; possibly TRBD1 for D (5 bases). V lost 6 bases and J 4 bases, leaving 6 bases between the germline ends. The CDR3 has 11 residues. Germline V lookup: CDR1 MDHEN, CDR2 SYDVKM. In nucleotides, the CDR3 is TGTGCCAGCAGGGGGGGCTATGGCTACACCTTC. It specifies CASRGGYGYTF.

V usage is TRBV9 and J usage is TRBJ2-1, with 8 bases lining up with TRBD2. The CDR3 extends over 15 amino acids. The germline CDR1 and CDR2 sequences are SGDLS and YYNGEE. V gave up 6 bases and J gave up 7 bases; unmatched junction bases: 12. The CDR3 DNA follows: TGTGCCAGCACTCGGGGGGGAACATTCGGTAATGAGCAGTTCTTC. Translating it yields CASTRGGTFGNEQFF.

The genes are TRBV19 and TRBJ2-5; possible D gene TRBD1, 5 bases. CDR3 size: 11 residues. The germline CDR1 and CDR2 sequences are LNHDA and SQIVND (reference sequence). The V and J ends lost 4 bases and 7 bases respectively, with 7 bases between them. CDR3 in amino acids: CASSKDRTQYF. CDR3 in DNA: TGTGCCAGTAGTAAAGACAGGACCCAGTACTTC.

This chain joins TRBV4-1 and TRBJ1-1; D possibly corresponds to TRBD1 (5 bases). The germline V gene encodes CDR1 MGHRA and CDR2 YSYEKL. The V end lost 5 bases, the J end lost 4 bases, and 11 bases lay between the germline ends. The CDR3 contains 13 residues. The CDR3 sequence is CASSEGWVTEAFF. As DNA, the CDR3 is TGCGCCAGCAGCGAGGGGTGGGTCACTGAAGCTTTCTTT.

The gene calls are TRBV18 and TRBJ1-1; TRBD1 aligns across 7 bases. The V gene's germline CDR1 is KGHSH and CDR2 LQKENI. V lost 5 bases and J lost 3; bases outside the gene matches: 3. This CDR3 is 13 amino acids long. CDR3 sequence reads: CASSAGTDTEAFF. In DNA form, the CDR3 reads TGTGCCAGCTCAGCCGGGACAGACACTGAAGCTTTCTTT.

V gene TRBV18 combines with J gene TRBJ1-3; no definite D call. V lost 3 bases, J lost 4 bases, and 10 bases lay in between. This CDR3 comprises 14 residues. Germline CDR1 reads KGHSH; CDR2 reads LQKENI. The CDR3 coding sequence is TGTGCCAGCTCACCGGGCCAAACAGGAAACACCATATATTTT. Protein product: CASSPGQTGNTIYF.

The chain joins TRBV11-2 to TRBJ2-7, with 13 positions matching TRBD2. Germline trimming cut 5 bases from V and 0 bases from J; bases unmatched to any gene: 7. This CDR3 has 17 amino acids. The germline gives CDR1 SGHAT, CDR2 FQNNGV. This CDR3 is CASSLTGTSGISYEQYF. Here the CDR3 DNA reads TGTGCCAGCAGCCTCACCGGGACTAGCGGGATCTCCTACGAGCAGTACTTC.